This T cell receptor beta chain was sequenced for a study of blood T cell repertoires in COVID-19. The protocol was immunoSEQ multiplex PCR, while the TCRdb copy is restricted to in-frame clones and leaves out a portion. Among some 65,000 clones, around 85% were seen once, and the ten largest hold approximately 15%. The receptor's source is a man in his forties or fifties with COVID-19, enrolled during active disease. The sample comprised peripheral blood.

DNA for the CDR3: TGTGCCAGCAGCTACGAGCTCCTTAGCGGGGGTGGCGGCACAGATACGCAGTATTTT. This translates into CASSYELLSGGGGTDTQYF. This chain connects TRBV5-4 to TRBJ2-3, with 9 positions matching TRBD2. Germline V lookup: CDR1 SGHNT, CDR2 YYREEE (reference sequence). Trimming took 3 bases from V and 1 from J; bases not matched to a gene: 15. CDR3 length: 19 amino acids. The whole variable domain, remainder taken from reference TRBV5-4 and TRBJ2-3, is ETGVTQSPTHLIKTRGQQVTLRCSSQSGHNTVSWYQQALGQGPQFIFQYYREEENGRGNFPPRFSGLQFPNYSSELNVNALELDDSALYLCASSYELLSGGGGTDTQYFGPGTRLTVL.